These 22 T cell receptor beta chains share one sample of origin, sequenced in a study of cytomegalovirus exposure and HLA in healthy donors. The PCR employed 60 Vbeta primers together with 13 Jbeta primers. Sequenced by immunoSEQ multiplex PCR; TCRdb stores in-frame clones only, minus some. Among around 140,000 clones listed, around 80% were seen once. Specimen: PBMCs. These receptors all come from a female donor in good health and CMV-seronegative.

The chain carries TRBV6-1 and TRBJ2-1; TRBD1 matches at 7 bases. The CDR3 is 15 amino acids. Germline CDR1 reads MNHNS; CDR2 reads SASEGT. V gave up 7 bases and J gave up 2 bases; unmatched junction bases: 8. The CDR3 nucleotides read TGTGCCAGCACCGTACTGGACAGGCCCTACAATGAGCAGTTCTTC. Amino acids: CASTVLDRPYNEQFF.

CDR3 loop: CASTGVWNQPQHF. The CDR3 coding sequence is TGTGCCAGCACAGGGGTTTGGAATCAGCCCCAGCATTTT. This chain joins TRBV6-1 and TRBJ1-5, with D tentatively TRBD1 (6 bases). Deletions cut 7 bases from V and 4 bases from J, with 11 bases between. This CDR3 is built from 13 residues. CDR1 and CDR2 (germline): MNHNS, SASEGT.

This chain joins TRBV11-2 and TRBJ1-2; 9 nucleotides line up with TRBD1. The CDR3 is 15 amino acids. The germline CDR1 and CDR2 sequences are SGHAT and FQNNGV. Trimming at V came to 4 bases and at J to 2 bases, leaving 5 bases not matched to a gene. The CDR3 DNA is TGTGCCAGCAGCTCATCCGGGACAGGGAACTATGGCTACACCTTC. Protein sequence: CASSSSGTGNYGYTF.

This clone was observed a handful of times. CDR3 region: CASSPTAWEEAFF. CDR3 sequence (DNA): TGTGCCAGCAGTCCCACCGCTTGGGAGGAAGCTTTCTTT. This chain joins TRBV6-6 and TRBJ1-1; D is uncertain. CDR1 is MNHNY, CDR2 SVGAGI, per germline (reference sequence). V was clipped by 5 bases and J by 8 bases, with 15 bases between them. This CDR3 contains 13 residues.

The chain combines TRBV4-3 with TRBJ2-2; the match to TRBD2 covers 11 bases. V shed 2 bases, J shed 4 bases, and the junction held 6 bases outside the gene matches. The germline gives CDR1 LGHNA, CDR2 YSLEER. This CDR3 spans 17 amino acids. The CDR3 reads CASSQSSGGAFTGELFF. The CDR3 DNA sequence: TGCGCCAGCAGCCAAAGTAGCGGGGGGGCGTTCACCGGGGAGCTGTTTTTT.

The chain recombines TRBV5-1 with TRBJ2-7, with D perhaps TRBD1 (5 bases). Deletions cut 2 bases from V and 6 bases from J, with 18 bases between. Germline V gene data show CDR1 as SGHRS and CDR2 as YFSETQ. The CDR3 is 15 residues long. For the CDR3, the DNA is TGCGCCAGCAGCTTTAACGTAGGGGATTTAGGCGAGCAGTACTTC. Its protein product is CASSFNVGDLGEQYF.

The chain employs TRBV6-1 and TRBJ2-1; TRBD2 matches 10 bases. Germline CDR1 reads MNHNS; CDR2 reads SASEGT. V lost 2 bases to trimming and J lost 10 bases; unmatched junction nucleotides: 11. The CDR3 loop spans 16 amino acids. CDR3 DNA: TGTGCCAGCAGTGAACAAGCGGGAGGGCCATTCTGCGAGCAGTTCTTC. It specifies CASSEQAGGPFCEQFF.

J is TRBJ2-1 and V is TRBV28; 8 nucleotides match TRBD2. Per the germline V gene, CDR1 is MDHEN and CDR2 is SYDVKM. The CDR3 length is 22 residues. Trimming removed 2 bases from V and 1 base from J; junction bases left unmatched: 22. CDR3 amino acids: CASSLPGLGAGVSYWSYNEQFF. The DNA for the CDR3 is TGTGCCAGCAGTTTACCTGGGCTGGGAGCGGGAGTTTCTTATTGGTCCTACAATGAGCAGTTCTTC.

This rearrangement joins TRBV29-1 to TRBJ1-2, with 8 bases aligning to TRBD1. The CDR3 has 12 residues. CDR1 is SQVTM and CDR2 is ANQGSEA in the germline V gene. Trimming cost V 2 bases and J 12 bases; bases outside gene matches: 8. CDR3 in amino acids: CSVERQGQPHTF. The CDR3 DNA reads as TGCAGCGTTGAAAGACAGGGGCAGCCGCACACCTTC. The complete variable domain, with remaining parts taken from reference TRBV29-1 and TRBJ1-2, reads SAVISQKPSRDICQRGTSLTIQCQVDSQVTMMFWYRQQPGQSLTLIATANQGSEATYESGFVIDKFPISRPNLTFSTLTVSNMSPEDSSIYLCSVERQGQPHTFGSGTRLTVV.

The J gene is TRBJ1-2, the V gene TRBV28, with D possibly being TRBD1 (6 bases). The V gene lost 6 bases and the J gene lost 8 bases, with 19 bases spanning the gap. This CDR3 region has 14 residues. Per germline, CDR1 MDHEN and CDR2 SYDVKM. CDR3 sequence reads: CASSTLGTLGGYTF. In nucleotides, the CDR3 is TGTGCCAGCAGCACCCTCGGGACATTAGGGGGCTACACCTTC.

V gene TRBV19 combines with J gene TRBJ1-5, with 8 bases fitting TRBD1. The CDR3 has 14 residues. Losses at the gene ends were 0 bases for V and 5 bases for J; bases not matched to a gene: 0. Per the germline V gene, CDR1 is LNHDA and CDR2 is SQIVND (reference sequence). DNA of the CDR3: TGTGCCAGTAGTATAGACAGGGGGCATCAGCCCCAGCATTTT. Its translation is CASSIDRGHQPQHF.

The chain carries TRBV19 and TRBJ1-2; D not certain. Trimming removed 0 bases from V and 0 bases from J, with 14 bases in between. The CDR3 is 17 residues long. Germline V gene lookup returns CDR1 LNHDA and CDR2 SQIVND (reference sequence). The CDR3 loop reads CASSIDHAATPNYGYTF. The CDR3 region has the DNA TGTGCCAGTAGTATAGATCACGCGGCTACTCCTAACTATGGCTACACCTTC.

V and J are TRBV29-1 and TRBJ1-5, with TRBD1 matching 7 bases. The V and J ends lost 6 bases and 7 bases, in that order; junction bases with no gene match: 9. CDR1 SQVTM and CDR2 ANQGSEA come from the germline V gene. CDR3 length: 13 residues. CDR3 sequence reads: CSVEGQSGQPQHF. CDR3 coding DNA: TGCAGCGTAGAGGGACAGTCAGGGCAGCCCCAGCATTTT.

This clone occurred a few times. The CDR3 DNA sequence: TGTGCCAGCAGTACAGGGGCCGGGGAGCTGTTTTTT. Amino acid sequence: CASSTGAGELFF. The rearrangement joins TRBV6-1 to TRBJ2-2; 7 bases agree with TRBD1. Germline CDR1 reads MNHNS; CDR2 reads SASEGT. This CDR3 has 12 amino acids. Trimming cost V 5 bases and J 6 bases; bases outside gene matches: 0.

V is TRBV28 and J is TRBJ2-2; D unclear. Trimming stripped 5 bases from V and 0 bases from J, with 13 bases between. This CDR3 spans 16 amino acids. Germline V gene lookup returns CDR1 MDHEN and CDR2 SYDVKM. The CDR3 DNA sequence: TGTGCCAGCAGTAGTCCCACCAGGTCGAACACCGGGGAGCTGTTTTTT. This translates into CASSSPTRSNTGELFF.

CDR3 coding DNA: TGTGCCAGCAGCTCTGGGACAGTATCACCCCTCCACTTT. This gives the protein CASSSGTVSPLHF. The chain has TRBV27 and TRBJ1-6; 7 bases map to TRBD1. The CDR3 has 13 residues. From germline, CDR1 is MNHEY and CDR2 SMNVEV (reference sequence). V lost 6 bases and J lost 10; bases outside the gene matches: 6.

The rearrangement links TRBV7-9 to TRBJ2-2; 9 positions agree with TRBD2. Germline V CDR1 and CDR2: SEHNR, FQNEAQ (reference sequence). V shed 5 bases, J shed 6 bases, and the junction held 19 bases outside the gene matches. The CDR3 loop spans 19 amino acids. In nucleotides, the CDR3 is TGTGCCAGCAGCAAACCCGCAGGGCGGGAGGGCCTGGGCCCCGGGGAGCTGTTTTTT. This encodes CASSKPAGREGLGPGELFF.

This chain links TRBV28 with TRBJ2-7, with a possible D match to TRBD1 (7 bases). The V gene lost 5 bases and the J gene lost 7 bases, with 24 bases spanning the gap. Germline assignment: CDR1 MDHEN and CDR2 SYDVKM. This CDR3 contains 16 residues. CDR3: CASSPRQGSGSQEQYF. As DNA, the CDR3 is TGTGCCAGCAGTCCCCGACAGGGCAGCGGGTCGCAGGAGCAGTACTTC.

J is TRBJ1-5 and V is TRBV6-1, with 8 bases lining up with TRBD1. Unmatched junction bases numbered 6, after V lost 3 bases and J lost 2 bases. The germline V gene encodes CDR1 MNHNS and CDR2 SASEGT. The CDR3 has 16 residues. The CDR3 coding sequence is TGTGCCAGCAGTGAGTGGACAGGGAGGGGCAATCAGCCCCAGCATTTT. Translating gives CASSEWTGRGNQPQHF.

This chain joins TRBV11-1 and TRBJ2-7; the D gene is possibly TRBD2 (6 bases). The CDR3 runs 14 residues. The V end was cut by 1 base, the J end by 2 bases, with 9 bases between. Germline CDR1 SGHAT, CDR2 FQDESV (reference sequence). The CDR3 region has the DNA TGTGCCAGCAGCTTAGTCGGGGGACCCTACGAGCAGTACTTC. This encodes CASSLVGGPYEQYF.

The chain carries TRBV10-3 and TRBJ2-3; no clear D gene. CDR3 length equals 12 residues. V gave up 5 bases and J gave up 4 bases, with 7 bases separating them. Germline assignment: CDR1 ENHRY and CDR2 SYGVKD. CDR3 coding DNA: TGTGCCATCAGTAACTATCCAGATACGCAGTATTTT. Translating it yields CAISNYPDTQYF.

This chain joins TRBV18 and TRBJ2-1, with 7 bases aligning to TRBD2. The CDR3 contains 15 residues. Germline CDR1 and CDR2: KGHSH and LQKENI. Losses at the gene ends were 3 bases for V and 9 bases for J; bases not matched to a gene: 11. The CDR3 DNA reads TGTGCCAGCTCACCTGGTCCTAGCGGCTTTGGTGAGCAGTTCTTC. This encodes CASSPGPSGFGEQFF.